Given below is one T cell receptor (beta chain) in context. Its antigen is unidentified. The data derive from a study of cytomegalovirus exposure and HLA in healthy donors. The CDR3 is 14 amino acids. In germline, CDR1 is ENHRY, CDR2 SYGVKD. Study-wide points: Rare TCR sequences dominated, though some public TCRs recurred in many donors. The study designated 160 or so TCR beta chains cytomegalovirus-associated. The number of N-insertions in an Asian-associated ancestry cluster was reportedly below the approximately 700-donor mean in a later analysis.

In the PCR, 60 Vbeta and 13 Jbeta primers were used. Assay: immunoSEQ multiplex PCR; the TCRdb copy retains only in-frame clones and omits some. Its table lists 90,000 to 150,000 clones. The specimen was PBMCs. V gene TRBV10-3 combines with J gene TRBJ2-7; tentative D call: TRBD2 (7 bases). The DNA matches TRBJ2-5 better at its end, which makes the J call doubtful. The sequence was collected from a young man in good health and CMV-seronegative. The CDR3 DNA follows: TGTGCCATCGCCAAGGGGGAGGGAAGAGAGACCCAGTACTTC. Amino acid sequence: CAIAKGEGRETQYF.